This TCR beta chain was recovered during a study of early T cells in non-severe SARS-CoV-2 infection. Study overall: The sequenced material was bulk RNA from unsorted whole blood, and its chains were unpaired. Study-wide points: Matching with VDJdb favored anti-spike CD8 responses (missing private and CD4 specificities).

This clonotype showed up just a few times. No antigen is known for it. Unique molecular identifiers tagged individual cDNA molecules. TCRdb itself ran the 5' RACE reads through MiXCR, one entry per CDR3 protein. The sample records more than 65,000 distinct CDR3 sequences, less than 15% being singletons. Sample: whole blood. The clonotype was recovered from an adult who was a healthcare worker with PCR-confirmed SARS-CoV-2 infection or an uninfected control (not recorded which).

The CDR3 reads CASSIHTDTQYF. CDR3 coding DNA: TGTGCCAGCAGCATACACACAGATACGCAGTATTTT. V and J are TRBV7-8 and TRBJ2-3; D is undetermined. The V gene's germline CDR1 is SGHVS and CDR2 FQNEAQ. CDR3 size: 12 residues. Trimming pared 5 bases from V and 2 bases from J, leaving 5 bases between. Based on the CDR3 plus reference TRBV7-8 and TRBJ2-3, the full variable domain is GAGVSQSPRYKVAKRGQDVALRCDPISGHVSLFWYQQALGQGPEFLTYFQNEAQLDKSGLPSDRFFAERPEGSVSTLKIQRTQQEDSAVYLCASSIHTDTQYFGPGTRLTVL.